This T cell receptor (beta chain) was profiled in a study of blood T cell repertoires in COVID-19. Trimming removed 0 bases from V and 5 bases from J, with 13 bases in between. CDR3 size: 15 residues. Germline CDR1 reads MNHEY; CDR2 reads SVGEGT. TCRdb's copy holds only in-frame clones and misses some; the assay was immunoSEQ multiplex PCR. Of about 270,000 clones in the sample, roughly nine tenths were seen once. The study recruited people aged about 18 to 90 years across approximately 24 US areas. Participants' reported clinical history set cohort assignment. This chain joins TRBV6-2 or TRBV6-3 and TRBJ1-2, with no clear D. The sequenced sample consisted of PBMCs or T cells enriched from blood (not recorded which). This receptor was identified in a woman aged 45 to 65 who had recovered from COVID-19. The CDR3 spells CASSYSGRTPYGYTF. Here the CDR3 DNA reads TGTGCCAGCAGTTACTCGGGCCGAACTCCATATGGCTACACCTTC.